The 18 T cell receptor beta chains reported below all come from one sample, sequenced in a study of T cells in Graves' hyperthyroidism and ophthalmopathy. From RNA transcripts, TCR beta CDR3 regions were amplified. Using the HTBI primer set, a first-round RT-PCR was run on the TCR CDR3. Using its own MiXCR run on the multiplex PCR reads, TCRdb lists one record per CDR3 protein. The sample consists of about 740,000 distinct CDR3 sequences, around 15% of them appearing once. The sequencing sample was made of blood. The receptor source for this set is a woman between 18 and 29 years old with Graves' hyperthyroidism.

This chain connects TRBV12-3 or TRBV12-4 to TRBJ1-1, with D perhaps TRBD1 (6 bases). The CDR3 is 13 residues long. The V end was cut by 6 bases, the J end by 4 bases, with 12 bases between. This chain's CDR3 is CASRVTGSTEAFF. CDR3 coding DNA: TGTGCCAGCAGGGTGACAGGCTCCACTGAAGCTTTCTTT.

V usage is TRBV24-1 and J usage is TRBJ2-2, with 9 bases fitting TRBD2. Germline values: CDR1 KGHDR, CDR2 SFDVKD. This CDR3 spans 16 amino acids. V was clipped by 3 bases and J by 7 bases; unmatched bases: 8. CDR3 nucleotide sequence: TGTGCCACCAGTGATAGGGAAGCGGGAGGATACGGGGAGCTGTTTTTT. Encoded protein: CATSDREAGGYGELFF.

In its sample, this clonotype was seen many times. This chain uses TRBV7-2 with TRBJ2-5, with 9 bases that match TRBD1. The CDR3 has 15 amino acids. V shed 7 bases and J 5 bases; nucleotides not matched to a gene: 11. Germline-derived CDR1 and CDR2 are SGHTA and FQGNSA. CDR3 sequence (DNA): TGTGCCAGCACCCCGACAGGGGGGGTTCTGGAGACCCAGTACTTC. Translated, it gives CASTPTGGVLETQYF.

This clonotype occurred many times. The chain carries TRBV18 and TRBJ2-3, with TRBD2 matching 16 bases. V was pared by 3 bases and J by 1 base, with 4 bases of the junction left unmatched. The CDR3 extends over 18 amino acids. Per the germline V gene, CDR1 is KGHSH and CDR2 is LQKENI. CDR3 in amino acids: CASSPAGLAGGRTDTQYF. The CDR3 DNA reads as TGTGCCAGCTCACCCGCGGGACTAGCGGGAGGGCGCACAGATACGCAGTATTTT. The full variable domain, in which reference TRBV18 and TRBJ2-3 provide the parts outside the CDR3, is NAGVMQNPRHLVRRRGQEARLRCSPMKGHSHVYWYRQLPEEGLKFMVYLQKENIIDESGMPKERFSAEFPKEGPSILRIQQVVRGDSAAYFCASSPAGLAGGRTDTQYFGPGTRLTVL.

This clonotype was observed a handful of times. The chain employs TRBV6-1 and TRBJ2-1; 7 nucleotides match TRBD2. The CDR3 is 15 amino acids. V was pared by 7 bases and J by 7 bases, with 13 bases of the junction left unmatched. Germline V gene data show CDR1 as MNHNS and CDR2 as SASEGT. In DNA, the CDR3 is TGTGCCAGCACCACCGCGGCGCGGGGGATTAATGAGCAGTTCTTC. It encodes CASTTAARGINEQFF.

The V and J genes are TRBV6-2 or TRBV6-3 and TRBJ1-2; D remains ambiguous. The CDR3 sequence is 15 residues long. CDR1 is MNHEY and CDR2 is SVGEGT in the germline V gene. V lost 6 bases and J lost 9, with 23 bases in between. The CDR3, as DNA: TGTGCCAGCAGCCGGCTCTTAGTCTTCGTAGTGCGCTACACCTTC. Its protein product is CASSRLLVFVVRYTF.

The table lists this clonotype with a few counts. The rearrangement links TRBV25-1 to TRBJ1-4; 9 bases are a match to TRBD1. CDR3 length: 16 residues. The germline V gene encodes CDR1 MGHDK and CDR2 SYGVNS. The V segment lost 2 bases and the J segment 8 bases; nucleotides outside the gene matches: 9. CDR3 DNA sequence: TGTGCCAGCAGTGAAGGGACAGGGCTCATCGGCGAAAAACTGTTTTTT. It translates to CASSEGTGLIGEKLFF.

This chain connects TRBV20-1 to TRBJ1-1, with no clear D. Germline V CDR1 and CDR2: DFQATT, SNEGSKA (reference sequence). The CDR3 consists of 16 residues. Trimming took 0 bases from V and 4 from J, leaving 18 bases between them. The CDR3 nucleotides read TGCAGTGCTAGAGATAAAAGATTGGGCCGGGGCACTGAAGCTTTCTTT. This sequence encodes CSARDKRLGRGTEAFF.

This clonotype has ten or more counts. The DNA of the CDR3 is TGTGCCAGCAGCCCATCGTTGCGAAACGTCTCCGAGCAGTACTTC. It is translated as CASSPSLRNVSEQYF. The V and J genes are TRBV11-1 and TRBJ2-7; no clear D gene. Trimming removed 5 bases at V and 6 bases at J, with 20 bases between. CDR1 SGHAT and CDR2 FQDESV come from the germline V gene (reference sequence). CDR3 length equals 15 residues.

The V and J genes are TRBV19 and TRBJ1-2; 7 nucleotides agree with TRBD1. V lost 6 bases to trimming and J lost 7 bases; unmatched junction nucleotides: 8. The CDR3 length is 13 residues. Germline V gene data show CDR1 as LNHDA and CDR2 as SQIVND (reference sequence). The CDR3 DNA is TGTGCCAGTAGCCGCGGACAGGCGGGTGGCTACACCTTC. It is translated as CASSRGQAGGYTF.

This clonotype was counted at least ten times. The chain uses TRBV2 and TRBJ1-6; a possible D gene is TRBD1 (5 bases). CDR1 and CDR2 (germline): SNHLY, FYNNEI. The CDR3 has 12 residues. V was trimmed by 7 bases and J by 7 bases, leaving 8 bases between them. CDR3 region: CASNDRNSPLHF. CDR3 nucleotides: TGTGCCAGCAATGACAGAAATTCACCCCTCCACTTT.

The chain carries TRBV5-1 and TRBJ2-5; TRBD1 agrees at 9 bases. The CDR3 extends over 16 amino acids. The V gene's germline CDR1 is SGHRS and CDR2 YFSETQ. Unmatched junction bases numbered 8, after V lost 4 bases and J lost 1 base. The CDR3 DNA sequence: TGCGCCAGCAGCCATCTGGGACAGGGTATCCAAGAGACCCAGTACTTC. This translates into CASSHLGQGIQETQYF.

The chain employs TRBV6-1 and TRBJ2-5; D ambiguous. In germline, CDR1 is MNHNS, CDR2 SASEGT. This CDR3 has 12 amino acids. Trimming took off 5 bases at V and 5 bases at J, with 9 bases between the two ends. Written as DNA, the CDR3 is TGTGCCAGCAGTCTGCCGATGGAGACCCAGTACTTC. Translating it yields CASSLPMETQYF.

About this clonotype itself: Its ends do not fully match the called genes, so a read error is possible. This sequence joins TRBV5-1 and TRBJ2-1; perhaps TRBD2 as D (6 bases). CDR3 length: 16 residues. The germline gives CDR1 SGHRS, CDR2 YFSETQ. CDR3 DNA: TGCGCCAGCAGCTTGTCCTCCGGGAGTGGGAACGATGAGCAGCTCTTC. It is translated as CASSLSSGSGNDEQLF.

This clonotype was found many times. The junction does not match germline at one end; this may be a read error. The chain recombines TRBV5-1 with TRBJ1-2, with D perhaps TRBD1 (5 bases). Germline V gives CDR1 SGHRS, CDR2 YFSETQ. This CDR3 comprises 12 residues. CDR3 region: CASSLDSYGYTF. CDR3 DNA sequence: TGTGCCAGCAGCCTTGACAGCTATGGCTACACCTTC.

This clonotype was counted many times. V and J are TRBV7-6 and TRBJ2-5, with TRBD1 matching over 12 bases. The length of the CDR3 is 15 residues. The V segment lost 5 bases and the J segment 5 bases; nucleotides outside the gene matches: 6. Germline-derived CDR1 and CDR2 are SGHVS and FNYEAQ. CDR3 coding DNA: TGTGCCAGCAGCCGGGGACAGGGGGCGCGGGAGACCCAGTACTTC. This translates into CASSRGQGARETQYF.

The chain links TRBV7-9 to TRBJ1-2; 7 nucleotides agree with TRBD1. The CDR3 runs 16 residues. Germline lookup yields CDR1 SEHNR and CDR2 FQNEAQ (reference sequence). Trimming removed 8 bases from V and 4 bases from J; junction bases left unmatched: 16. DNA for the CDR3: TGTGCCAGCTCTCGAACGTGGGACAGACAAACCTATGGCTACACCTTC. Its protein is CASSRTWDRQTYGYTF.

This clonotype showed up many times. The rearrangement links TRBV12-3 or TRBV12-4 to TRBJ2-3, with 7 nucleotides matching TRBD2. Losses at the gene ends were 1 base for V and 0 bases for J; bases not matched to a gene: 1. CDR3 length: 15 amino acids. CDR3 loop: CASSLERGSTDTQYF. The CDR3 nucleotides read TGTGCCAGCAGTTTAGAGCGGGGTAGCACAGATACGCAGTATTTT.